This TCR beta chain was obtained from a study of human T cells and chemical hapten exposure. The library labeled individual cDNA molecules by adding unique molecular identifiers to them. TCRdb reprocessed the RACE reads via MiXCR and lists one record per CDR3 protein. Altogether 300,000 to 450,000 distinct CDR3 sequences are present, around 5.5% being singletons, with the ten largest covering 2.6%. Time point denoted: pre-sensitization, week 0. Regarding treatment: therapeutic diphenylcyclopropenone sensitization with weekly scalp DPC. This clonotype was seen at least ten times. The sample in question was whole blood, obtained in connection with sensitization to the hapten diphenylcyclopropenone (DPC). The source of this sequence is a woman aged 50 to 60 with alopecia areata. Some clones in this sample may be carry-over from other donors' samples.

The CDR3, as DNA: TGTGCCAGCAGTTTATCGAGGGCAGATACGCAGTATTTT. Its translation is CASSLSRADTQYF. The V and J genes are TRBV27 and TRBJ2-3, with D perhaps TRBD2 (5 bases). Trimming left V 0 bases short and J 4 bases short, with 5 bases between. CDR1 and CDR2 (germline): MNHEY, SMNVEV (reference sequence). The CDR3 extends over 13 amino acids.